The next 5 T cell receptor beta chains were all read from a single sample in a study of T cell changes during pregnancy in multiple sclerosis. Assay used: immunoSEQ multiplex PCR; TCRdb lists only in-frame clones, some missing. The sample contains some 77,000 clones, 85% to 95% of which appear only once. Specimen: peripheral blood, collected after pregnancy. The source is a female donor in good health, enrolled as a control in a pregnancy study.

CDR3 sequence: CASSVGQGAQTQYF. In DNA form, the CDR3 reads TGTGCCAGCAGCGTTGGGCAGGGGGCGCAGACCCAGTACTTC. This rearrangement joins TRBV9 to TRBJ2-5; 8 bases are shared with TRBD1. Looked up from germline, CDR1 is SGDLS and CDR2 is YYNGEE. V shed 2 bases and J 6 bases; nucleotides not matched to a gene: 6. The CDR3 runs 14 residues.

The chain joins TRBV11-3 to TRBJ2-1, with TRBD2 identical over 14 bases. CDR3 length: 17 residues. V lost 5 bases to trimming and J lost 10 bases; unmatched junction nucleotides: 13. CDR1 and CDR2 from the germline V gene are SGHNT and YENEEA. CDR3 in DNA: TGTGCCAGCAGCCCAACCACGGGACTAGCGGGAGAGGGGGAGCAGTTCTTC. Amino acids: CASSPTTGLAGEGEQFF.

The sample holds a few counts of this clone. V gene TRBV11-2 combines with J gene TRBJ1-5; possible D gene TRBD1, 5 bases. Germline CDR1 reads SGHAT; CDR2 reads FQNNGV. V was clipped by 4 bases and J by 6 bases, with 16 bases between them. There are 15 residues in the CDR3. The CDR3 DNA follows: TGTGCCAGCAGCTCCCTCCAGGGAACCGGTCAGCCCCAGCATTTT. This sequence encodes CASSSLQGTGQPQHF.

This clone has ten or more counts. V gene TRBV2 combines with J gene TRBJ1-1, with D tentatively TRBD1 (6 bases). This CDR3 spans 11 amino acids. Trimming cost V 7 bases and J 7 bases, with 10 bases left between them. Germline V gene data show CDR1 as SNHLY and CDR2 as FYNNEI. CDR3 amino acids: CASKGGSEAFF. DNA for the CDR3: TGTGCCAGCAAGGGGGGGAGTGAAGCTTTCTTT. The whole variable domain, filled in from reference TRBV2 and TRBJ1-1, reads EPEVTQTPSHQVTQMGQEVILRCVPISNHLYFYWYRQILGQKVEFLVSFYNNEISEKSEIFDDQFSVERPDGSNFTLKIRSTKLEDSAMYFCASKGGSEAFFGQGTRLTVV.

This chain links TRBV10-1 with TRBJ1-1, with D tentatively TRBD1 (6 bases). Germline loops: CDR1 WNHNN, CDR2 SYGVQD (reference sequence). The germline V and J ends were trimmed by 2 bases and 5 bases, with 15 bases remaining between them. CDR3 length: 15 amino acids. CDR3 sequence: CASSELGTPRTEAFF. The CDR3 bases are TGCGCCAGCAGTGAGCTAGGGACACCGAGGACTGAAGCTTTCTTT.